Given below is one T cell receptor beta chain in context. What antigen it recognizes has not been identified. No clone much larger than this one lies a single base away; base qualities are absent. In total, approximately 610 healthy bone marrow donors made up the cohort. All cohort members were sampled while nominally healthy, although unrecorded immune exposures were likely present. The donor tested CMV seropositive and was one of the 289 seropositive cohort members. Each donor provided a peripheral blood sample, and peripheral blood mononuclear cells were used for TCR beta sequencing. Genomic DNA extraction from the blood cell samples was performed with the Qiagen DNeasy Blood Extraction Kit. The library came from the immunoSEQ multiplex PCR assay. A mixture of 60 forward primers for TCR Vbeta segments and 13 reverse primers for TCR Jbeta segments was used in the multiplex PCR. Amplification of the CDR3 region of rearranged TCR beta genes was performed with a multiplex PCR assay on genomic DNA. The amplified TCR beta libraries were sequenced on the Illumina HiSeq System as 87-base-pair reads. The published analysis was carried out like this. A later analysis counted 65 million to 90 million unique TCR beta chains across the 640 or so repertoires, and 10 million to 11 million of these chains were shared by at least two donors. Raw reads were error-corrected and collapsed into unique sequences by a nearest-neighbor algorithm in which closely related sequences were merged to remove PCR and sequencing errors. Alignment of CDR3 sequences to IMGT reference sequences was used to assign V, D and J gene segments. For a sequence to be retained, at least a six-nucleotide match to both a V gene segment and a J gene segment was required. A rearrangement was called productive if the CDR3 had no stop codons and remained in frame with V and J, and every other rearrangement was called non-productive. Following IMGT convention, CDR3 was defined as the stretch from the second conserved V-encoded cysteine up to the conserved J-encoded phenylalanine. Sequences without an unambiguous match to a single V gene segment were excluded from the earlier analysis of several hundred of the donors. An earlier analysis of several hundred of the donors called V segments functional above 56.7% productive rearrangements and segregating when the between-donor standard deviation exceeded 5%. A statistical classification framework was developed to diagnose cytomegalovirus status using the catalog of TCR beta chain sequences. V and J gene assignment, in a later analysis, came from comparing TCR nucleotide sequences with IMGT/GENE-DB human TR gene sequences. In a later analysis, CDR3 sequences and most-parsimonious VDJ recombination scenarios were assigned using the TCRdist pipeline. In a later analysis, every TCR beta chain was defined by the combination of its CDR3 amino acid sequence and its V-gene family, and reads without a unique V-gene family were dropped. As a way to deal with suspected cross-contamination and a sequencing artifact, a later analysis dropped 640 or so nucleotide sequences that were highly shared and had low generation probability. In a later analysis, a clonal expansion index for each public chain was calculated from normalized within-repertoire ranks of inferred template counts. In a later analysis, generation probabilities were computed using a VDJ recombination model fitted to out-of-frame rearrangements, and the results were checked against IGoR. In a later analysis, TCR-TCR, TCR-HLA and TCR-CMV co-occurrence was scored with hypergeometric tests, and a repertoire-size bias correction was applied to TCR pairs. A later analysis estimated false discovery rates by permuting HLA or CMV assignments 20 times. In a later analysis, co-occurring TCRs were grouped with DBSCAN, and TCRdist sequence similarity was added when clustering was performed within HLA-allele-positive subsets. For co-occurrence clustering, repertoires with fewer than 30,000 or more than 120,000 public chains were excluded, along with 4 to 6 repertoires with anomalous nucleotide sharing. TCRdb obtained this table from immuneACCESS and retained in-frame rearrangements with V and J assigned. These tables miss some clones; where compared with another copy, unresolved V genes account for less than half of the shortfall, and the remainder is unexplained. The DNA was the basis for D and trimming; V, J and clone size are from that table. The sample data list approximately 190,000 clones, and more than 75% of these were observed just once. The top ten clonotypes cover 3.4% of the sample.

The data are from a study of cytomegalovirus exposure and HLA in healthy donors (dated by TCRdb to 2016 to 2017). About the full investigation: According to an earlier analysis of 450 to 650 of the donors, about 179 million T cells yielded approximately 120 million unique TCR beta sequences and about 280 Gb of sequence data. In a later genetic analysis, genome-wide SNP genotypes for about 55% of the roughly 700 donors were used, and that subset was treated as a discovery cohort. The number of donors typed differed by locus, with roughly 620-640 for A, B, C, DRB1 and DQB1, 522 for DQA1, 606 for DPA1, and roughly 450 for DPB1. Four to six DR-DQ haplotypes were handled as single units for association and clustering, since linkage in the cohort was strong. The study aimed to test whether cataloging public T cell receptors could reveal signatures of past pathogen exposure. An early release that covered fewer than 800 HLA-typed donors contained 250 to 350 gigabases of sequencing data and some 87 million unique TCR sequences. Among about 390 genotyped donors of the cohort, an average of roughly 240,000 unique TCR beta nucleotide sequences were sequenced per donor, around 20% of them non-productive. Rather than drawing on any new phenotypic data, the later analysis identified candidate immune exposures from TCR beta sequences and the way those sequences occurred across donors. HLA typing included class I and class II loci at four-digit resolution. A later analysis re-analyzed previously published TCR beta repertoires from roughly 600 donors and added high-resolution HLA genotyping to study TCR occurrence patterns. High-throughput TCR immunosequencing, statistical association of individual TCRs with disease status, and machine learning were combined to predict cytomegalovirus infection status. The T cell repertoires of some 670 subjects were profiled by immunosequencing and related to cytomegalovirus serostatus. Donor age, sex, ethnicity and CMV serostatus were collected together with the repertoire data. Of the 398 genotyped donors, 65% to 90% fell in the genetic ancestry cluster associated with self-reported Caucasian donors. Besides the first cohort of under 700 subjects, a separate validation cohort made up of 120 or so different subjects was used. To decide whether each TCR beta V gene segment behaved as functional or pseudogenic, an earlier analysis of approximately 590 of the donors relied on high-throughput TCR beta sequencing. All discovery cohort repertoires had been generated using a single sequencing platform. General conclusions and limits of the study: The classifier was reported to diagnose cytomegalovirus status with high specificity and sensitivity in both the original cohort and the validation cohort. In vitro tests confirmed that a few of the cytomegalovirus-associated TCR beta chains recognize cytomegalovirus antigens. In a later analysis, about 16,000 TCR beta sequences were associated with specific HLA alleles at a false discovery rate of 0.05. Approximately 16 rarely observed V segments, including chromosome 9 orphons, were excluded from the earlier analysis of a few hundred of the donors because counts were too low. In a later analysis, most CMV-associated TCR beta chains were found to appear HLA-restricted, with HLA associations seemingly driven largely by CMV exposure. The study gave a list of 150 to 200 TCR beta chains associated with cytomegalovirus. Linkage disequilibrium might explain the correlated functional status among segregating V segments, but an unknown experimental factor could not be ruled out. Strong co-occurrence of HLA alleles, especially DR and DQ, made assigning TCR associations to individual alleles difficult. This cohort had only TCR beta chains sequenced, and the lack of alpha or paired-chain data limited which features could be detected. A later genetic analysis reported fewer N-insertions in productive TCRs among donors in an Asian-associated ancestry cluster than the approximately 670-donor mean. A later genetic analysis associated a missense DCLRE1C variant with V-gene and J-gene trimming of TCR beta chains, and an independent cohort replicated the association. Several of the top co-occurrence clusters appeared to be linked to parvovirus B19, influenza, CMV and Epstein-Barr virus, according to a later analysis. Presence/absence analyses assumed roughly uniform sequencing depth across donors, an assumption that may not hold. In a later analysis, HLA-associated TCR beta chains showed more clonal expansion and lower generation probabilities than non-associated chains that were equally common. For the cohort, immune exposure information was limited to CMV serostatus. Most TCR sequences were observed very rarely across donors, whereas some public TCRs were present in many individuals. Because some donors lacked HLA typing at each locus, the association tests relied only on the typed subset. An earlier analysis of some 590 of the donors showed that most TCR beta V segments appeared in productive rearrangements either about 90% or about 30% of the time, which broadly matched IMGT annotations. A group of highly shared sequence variants was considered likely to be a technical artifact of the sequencing pipeline. A further reported finding was that TCR beta sequences accurately predicted the HLA-A and HLA-B alleles for most subjects in the first cohort. In a later analysis, the rate of TCR association differed among HLA loci, with DRB1 alleles having the most associated TCRs and HLA-C alleles having the fewest. According to the authors, the approach could potentially be generalized to other disease states and immunological phenotypes.

The receptor was derived from a man in his forties or fifties in good health and CMV-seropositive. Sequencing input: PBMCs.

CDR3 loop: CASSPQSVLNSNQPQHF. The DNA sequence is given as TGTGCCAGCTCACCCCAATCAGTTCTCAATAGCAATCAGCCCCAGCATTTT. This receptor chain uses TRBV18 and TRBJ1-5; no D gene call is confident. From its cysteine to its phenylalanine, the CDR3 spans 17 amino acids. CDR3 DNA only is kept here, 51 bases in frame from base 1. Between the V and J ends, shortened by 3 bases and 0 bases respectively, the junction contains 15 bases. The germline V gene gives CDR1 as KGHSH and CDR2 as LQKENI. Extended through the reference TRBV18 and TRBJ1-5 proteins, this CDR3 yields the full variable domain: NAGVMQNPRHLVRRRGQEARLRCSPMKGHSHVYWYRQLPEEGLKFMVYLQKENIIDESGMPKERFSAEFPKEGPSILRIQQVVRGDSAAYFCASSPQSVLNSNQPQHFGDGTRLSIL.